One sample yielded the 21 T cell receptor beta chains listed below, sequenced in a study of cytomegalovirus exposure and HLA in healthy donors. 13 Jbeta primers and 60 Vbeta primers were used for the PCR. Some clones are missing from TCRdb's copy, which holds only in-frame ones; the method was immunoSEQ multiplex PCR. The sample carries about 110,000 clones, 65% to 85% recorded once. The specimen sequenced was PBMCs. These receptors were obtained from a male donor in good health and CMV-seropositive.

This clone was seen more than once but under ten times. DNA of the CDR3: TGTGCCAGCAGCCACGAACCGACTTCCTCCTACGAGCAGTACTTC. It yields the protein CASSHEPTSSYEQYF. The V call is TRBV4-2, the J call TRBJ2-7, with unresolved D. Germline CDR1 LGHNA, CDR2 YNFKEQ. The CDR3 runs 15 residues. Trimming pared 3 bases from V and 0 bases from J, leaving 12 bases between.

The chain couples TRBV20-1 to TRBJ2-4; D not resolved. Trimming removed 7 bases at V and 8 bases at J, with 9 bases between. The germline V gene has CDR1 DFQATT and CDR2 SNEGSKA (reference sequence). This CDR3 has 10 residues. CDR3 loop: CSGAQDIQYF. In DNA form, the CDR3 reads TGCAGTGGGGCCCAGGACATTCAGTACTTC.

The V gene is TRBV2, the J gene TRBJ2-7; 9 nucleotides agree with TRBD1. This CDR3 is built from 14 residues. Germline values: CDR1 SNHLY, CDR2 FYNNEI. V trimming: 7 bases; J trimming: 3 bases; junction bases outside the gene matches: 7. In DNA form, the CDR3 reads TGTGCCAGCAAGGTCGAGACAGGGGGCTACGAGCAGTACTTC. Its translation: CASKVETGGYEQYF.

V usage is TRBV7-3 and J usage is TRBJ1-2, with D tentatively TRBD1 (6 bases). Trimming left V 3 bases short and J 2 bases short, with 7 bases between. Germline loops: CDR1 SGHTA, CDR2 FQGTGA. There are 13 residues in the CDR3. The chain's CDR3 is CASSFQGNYGYTF. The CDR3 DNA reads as TGTGCCAGCAGCTTTCAGGGGAACTATGGCTACACCTTC. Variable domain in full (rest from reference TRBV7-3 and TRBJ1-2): GAGVSQTPSNKVTEKGKYVELRCDPISGHTALYWYRQSLGQGPEFLIYFQGTGAADDSGLPNDRFFAVRPEGSVSTLKIQRTERGDSAVYLCASSFQGNYGYTFGSGTRLTVV.

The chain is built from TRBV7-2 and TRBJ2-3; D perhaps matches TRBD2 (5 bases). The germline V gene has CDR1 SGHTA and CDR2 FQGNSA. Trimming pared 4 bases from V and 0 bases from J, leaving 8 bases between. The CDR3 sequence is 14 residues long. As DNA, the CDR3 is TGTGCCAGCAGCTCCCGGACTAGCACAGATACGCAGTATTTT. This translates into CASSSRTSTDTQYF.

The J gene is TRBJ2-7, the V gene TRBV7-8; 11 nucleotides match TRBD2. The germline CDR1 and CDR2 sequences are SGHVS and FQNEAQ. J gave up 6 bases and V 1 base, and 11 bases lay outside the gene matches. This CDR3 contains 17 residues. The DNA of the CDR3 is TGTGCCAGCAGCTTAGTGCCTAGCGGGAGGTTGGGCGGCGAGCAGTACTTC. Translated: CASSLVPSGRLGGEQYF.

The CDR3 sequence is CASKIAGGSYEQYF. The CDR3 DNA sequence: TGTGCCAGTAAAATAGCGGGGGGCTCCTACGAGCAGTACTTC. This sequence joins TRBV19 and TRBJ2-7, with 10 bases fitting TRBD2. Germline V gene data show CDR1 as LNHDA and CDR2 as SQIVND (reference sequence). The CDR3 is 14 residues long. With V trimmed by 7 bases and J by 0 bases, 3 bases remained unmatched.

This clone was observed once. The CDR3 nucleotides read TGTGCCAGTAGTATTACCGGTTTTAACACTGAAGCTTTCTTT. Its translation: CASSITGFNTEAFF. The chain is built from TRBV19 and TRBJ1-1; D ambiguous. The CDR3 consists of 14 residues. The germline gives CDR1 LNHDA, CDR2 SQIVND (reference sequence). The ends were cut back, 3 bases at V and 2 bases at J, with 10 bases in the middle.

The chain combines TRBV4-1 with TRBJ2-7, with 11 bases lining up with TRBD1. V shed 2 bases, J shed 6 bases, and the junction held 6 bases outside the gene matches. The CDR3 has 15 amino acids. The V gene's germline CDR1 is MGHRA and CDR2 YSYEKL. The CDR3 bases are TGCGCCAGCAGCCAATTGCGGACAGGGGGCTGCGAGCAGTACTTC. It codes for CASSQLRTGGCEQYF.

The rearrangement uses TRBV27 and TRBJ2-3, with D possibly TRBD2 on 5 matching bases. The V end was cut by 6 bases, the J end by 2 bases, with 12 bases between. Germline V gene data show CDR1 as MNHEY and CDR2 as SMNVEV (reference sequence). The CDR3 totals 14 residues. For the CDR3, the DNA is TGTGCCAGCAGCCTCGGAGGACCCACAGATACGCAGTATTTT. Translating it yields CASSLGGPTDTQYF.

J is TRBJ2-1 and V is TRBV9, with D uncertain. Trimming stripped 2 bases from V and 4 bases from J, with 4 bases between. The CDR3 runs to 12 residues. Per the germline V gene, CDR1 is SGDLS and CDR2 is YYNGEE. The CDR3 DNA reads TGTGCCAGCAGCGTGGAGTACAATGAGCAGTTCTTC. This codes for CASSVEYNEQFF.

The CDR3 DNA sequence: TGTGCCAGCAGCTTTAGTAGCACAGATACGCAGTATTTT. It codes for CASSFSSTDTQYF. V and J are TRBV7-3 and TRBJ2-3; D unresolved. V dropped 3 bases and J dropped 0 bases, with 4 bases sitting between them. The CDR3 is made up of 13 amino acids. CDR1 and CDR2 (germline): SGHTA, FQGTGA.

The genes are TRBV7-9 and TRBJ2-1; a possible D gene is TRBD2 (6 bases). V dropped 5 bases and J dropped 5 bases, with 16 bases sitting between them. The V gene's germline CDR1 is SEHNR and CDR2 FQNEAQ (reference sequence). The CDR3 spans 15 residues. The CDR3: CASSPPGTGNNEQFF. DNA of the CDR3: TGTGCCAGCAGCCCGCCCGGGACTGGAAACAATGAGCAGTTCTTC. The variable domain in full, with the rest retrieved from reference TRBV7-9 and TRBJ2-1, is DTGVSQNPRHKITKRGQNVTFRCDPISEHNRLYWYRQTLGQGPEFLTYFQNEAQLEKSRLLSDRFSAERPKGSFSTLEIQRTEQGDSAMYLCASSPPGTGNNEQFFGPGTRLTVL.

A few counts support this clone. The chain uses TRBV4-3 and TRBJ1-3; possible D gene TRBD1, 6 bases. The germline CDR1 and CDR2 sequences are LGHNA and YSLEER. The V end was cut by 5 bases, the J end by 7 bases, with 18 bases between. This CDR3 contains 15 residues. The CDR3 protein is CASSLDRTAGNTIYF. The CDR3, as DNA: TGCGCCAGCAGCTTAGACCGGACAGCCGGGAACACCATATATTTT.

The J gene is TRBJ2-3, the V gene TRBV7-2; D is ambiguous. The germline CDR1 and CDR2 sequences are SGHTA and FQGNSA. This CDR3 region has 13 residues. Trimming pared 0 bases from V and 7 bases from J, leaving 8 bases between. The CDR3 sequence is CASSLAHGHTQYF. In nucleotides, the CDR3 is TGTGCCAGCAGCTTAGCGCACGGTCATACGCAGTATTTT. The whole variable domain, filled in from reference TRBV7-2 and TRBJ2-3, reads GAGVSQSPSNKVTEKGKDVELRCDPISGHTALYWYRQSLGQGLEFLIYFQGNSAPDKSGLPSDRFSAERTGGSVSTLTIQRTQQEDSAVYLCASSLAHGHTQYFGPGTRLTVL.

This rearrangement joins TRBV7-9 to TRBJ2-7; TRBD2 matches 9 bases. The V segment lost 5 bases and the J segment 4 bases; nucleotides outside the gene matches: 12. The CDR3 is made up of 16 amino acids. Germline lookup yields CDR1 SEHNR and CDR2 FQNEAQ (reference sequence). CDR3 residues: CASSIPAGGPSYEQYF. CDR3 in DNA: TGTGCCAGCAGCATACCGGCGGGAGGGCCCTCGTACGAGCAGTACTTC.

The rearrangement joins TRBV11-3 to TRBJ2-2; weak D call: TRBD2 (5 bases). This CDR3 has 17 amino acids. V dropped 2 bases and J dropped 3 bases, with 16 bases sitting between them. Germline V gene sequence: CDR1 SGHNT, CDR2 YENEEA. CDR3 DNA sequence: TGTGCCAGCAGCTTAACTTATTGGACTTCGGACACCGGGGAGCTGTTTTTT. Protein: CASSLTYWTSDTGELFF.

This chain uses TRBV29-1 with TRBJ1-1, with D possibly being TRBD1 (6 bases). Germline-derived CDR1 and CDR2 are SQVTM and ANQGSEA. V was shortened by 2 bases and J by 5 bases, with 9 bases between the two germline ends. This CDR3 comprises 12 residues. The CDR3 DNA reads TGCAGCGTTGAACAGGGGCGAACTGAAGCTTTCTTT. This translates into CSVEQGRTEAFF.

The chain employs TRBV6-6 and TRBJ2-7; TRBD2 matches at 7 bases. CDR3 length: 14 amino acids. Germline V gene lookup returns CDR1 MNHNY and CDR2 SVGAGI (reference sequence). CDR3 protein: CAAQRDGTSSEQYF. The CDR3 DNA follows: TGTGCGGCCCAGCGGGACGGGACCTCCAGCGAGCAGTACTTC.

The CDR3 region is CASSLVPSGGPTPYNEQFF. The DNA of the CDR3 is TGTGCCAGCAGTTTAGTCCCTAGCGGGGGGCCGACTCCTTACAATGAGCAGTTCTTC. The gene calls are TRBV28 and TRBJ2-1, with 11 bases identical to TRBD2. V lost 2 bases to trimming and J lost 4 bases; unmatched junction nucleotides: 13. This CDR3 is 19 amino acids long. CDR1 and CDR2 from the germline V gene are MDHEN and SYDVKM.

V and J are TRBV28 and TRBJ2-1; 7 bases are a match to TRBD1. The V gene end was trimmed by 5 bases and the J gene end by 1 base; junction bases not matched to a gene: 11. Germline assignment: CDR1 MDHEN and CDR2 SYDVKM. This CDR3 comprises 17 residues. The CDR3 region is CASSPPIGGASYNEQFF. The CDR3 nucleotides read TGTGCCAGCAGTCCCCCCATAGGGGGCGCATCCTACAATGAGCAGTTCTTC.